The 25 T cell receptor beta chains listed next were all sequenced from one sample in a study of vaccination and CD4 T cells after COVID-19. No antigen has been identified for these receptors. The treatment is: 10-day PBMC culture with coronavirus spike peptide pools or control peptides (ViraFEST assay). An Oncomine TCR Beta short-read assay was used to sequence the DNA from cultured CD4+ T cells. MiXCR, run by TCRdb on the PCR reads, gives a single entry per CDR3 protein. The sample holds about 2,800 distinct CDR3 sequences, 30% seen once. The specimen comprised CD4+ T cells from blood, cultured in vitro, sampled after SARS-CoV-2 vaccination. These TCRs come from a human donor who had recovered from COVID-19.

This clonotype came up many times. The V call is TRBV7-2, the J call TRBJ1-5, with D possibly matching TRBD1 (6 bases). The CDR3 is 15 residues long. CDR1 is SGHTA, CDR2 FQGNSA, per germline. Trimming stripped 4 bases from V and 7 bases from J, with 17 bases between. In DNA form, the CDR3 reads TGTGCCAGCAGCTCAGATACAGGGATCAGGCAGCCCCAGCATTTT. Protein product: CASSSDTGIRQPQHF.

V is TRBV6-1 and J is TRBJ1-5; D perhaps matches TRBD1 (5 bases). CDR1 and CDR2 (germline): MNHNS, SASEGT. CDR3 length equals 14 residues. V was shortened by 7 bases and J by 4 bases, with 14 bases between the two germline ends. The DNA of the CDR3 is TGTGCCAGCAAGGTGGACGGGGGAAATCAGCCCCAGCATTTT. It is translated as CASKVDGGNQPQHF.

V is TRBV25-1 and J is TRBJ1-2; unclear D gene. The V end lost 7 bases, the J end lost 7 bases, and 10 bases lay between the germline ends. Germline-derived CDR1 and CDR2 are MGHDK and SYGVNS. This CDR3 is 11 amino acids long. CDR3 amino acids: CASTGFGGYTF. As DNA, the CDR3 is TGTGCCAGCACCGGGTTTGGTGGCTACACCTTC.

This clonotype was picked up a small number of times. The chain combines TRBV7-9 with TRBJ2-3; tentatively, D is TRBD1 (5 bases). Germline assignment: CDR1 SEHNR and CDR2 FQNEAQ (reference sequence). The CDR3 covers 11 residues. This chain's CDR3 is CAPQGTDTQYF. The CDR3 DNA sequence: TGTGCGCCACAGGGCACAGATACGCAGTATTTT. Full variable domain (missing parts from reference TRBV7-9 and TRBJ2-3): DTGVSQNPRHKITKRGQNVTFRCDPISEHNRLYWYRQTLGQGPEFLTYFQNEAQLEKSRLLSDRFSAERPKGSFSTLEIQRTEQGDSAMYLCAPQGTDTQYFGPGTRLTVL.

This clonotype showed up just a few times. This chain connects TRBV19 to TRBJ2-7, with D possibly TRBD1 on 6 matching bases. V was shortened by 5 bases and J by 9 bases, with 14 bases between the two germline ends. CDR3 length: 12 amino acids. CDR1 is LNHDA, CDR2 SQIVND, per germline (reference sequence). The CDR3 nucleotides are TGTGCCAGTAGTTCGTCCAAGGACAGGCAGTACTTC. Translated, it gives CASSSSKDRQYF.

In this sample, this clonotype turned up a few times. The gene calls are TRBV5-4 and TRBJ2-5, with D possibly being TRBD2 (6 bases). The CDR3 length is 19 residues. Trimming removed 0 bases from V and 0 bases from J, with 21 bases in between. The V gene's germline CDR1 is SGHNT and CDR2 YYREEE (reference sequence). Here the CDR3 DNA reads TGTGCCAGCAGCTTGGGAGGGAGGCCCGCCCGGCAATACCAAGAGACCCAGTACTTC. Translating gives CASSLGGRPARQYQETQYF.

This clonotype has more than one count but fewer than ten. This chain connects TRBV6-1 to TRBJ1-2, with unresolved D. The CDR3 loop spans 12 amino acids. Between the trimmed V and J ends, which lost 7 bases and 8 bases, there was a span of 14 bases. CDR1 is MNHNS and CDR2 is SASEGT in the germline V gene. The CDR3 sequence is CASTESLYGYTF. Here the CDR3 DNA reads TGTGCCAGCACCGAATCCCTATACGGCTACACCTTC.

V and J are TRBV20-1 and TRBJ1-1; D uncertain. This CDR3 comprises 13 residues. V lost 0 bases, J lost 9 bases, and 14 bases lay in between. CDR1 is DFQATT and CDR2 is SNEGSKA in the germline V gene (reference sequence). The CDR3 loop is CSARDHPTAQAFF. For the CDR3, the DNA is TGCAGTGCTAGAGACCATCCTACGGCTCAAGCTTTCTTT.

V gene TRBV27 combines with J gene TRBJ1-1; D uncertain. The CDR3 sequence is 11 residues long. The V gene lost 6 bases and the J gene lost 3 bases, with 5 bases spanning the gap. Germline loops: CDR1 MNHEY, CDR2 SMNVEV (reference sequence). CDR3 region: CASRRDTEAFF. The CDR3 nucleotides are TGTGCCAGCAGGAGGGACACTGAAGCTTTCTTT.

This clonotype is medium-sized (0.01 to 0.1%). This chain joins TRBV20-1 and TRBJ1-1; D remains unclear. Germline V gene sequence: CDR1 DFQATT, CDR2 SNEGSKA (reference sequence). This CDR3 is 12 amino acids long. CDR3 DNA sequence: TGCGGACGACTGCCAAGGTACACTGAAGCTTTCTTT. It specifies CGRLPRYTEAFF.

The V call is TRBV6-1, the J call TRBJ1-2; unclear D gene. From germline, CDR1 is MNHNS and CDR2 SASEGT. This CDR3 is built from 13 residues. V lost 11 bases to trimming and J lost 0 bases, with 13 bases between them. CDR3 amino acids: CAGRADPNYGYTF. DNA for the CDR3: TGTGCCGGCCGGGCCGATCCTAACTATGGCTACACCTTC.

The V call is TRBV6-4, the J call TRBJ1-1; unclear D gene. Germline CDR1 reads MRHNA; CDR2 reads SNTAGT. The CDR3 length is 14 residues. V was cut by 0 bases and J by 5 bases, with 10 bases left in between. CDR3 DNA sequence: TGTGCCAGCAGTGACTCGAGTCGCGGAACTGAAGCTTTCTTT. Its translation: CASSDSSRGTEAFF.

This clonotype was seen only once. This chain links TRBV6-5 with TRBJ1-6, with D uncertain. CDR1 is MNHEY and CDR2 is SVGAGI in the germline V gene. This CDR3 is 15 amino acids long. The ends were cut back, 0 bases at V and 9 bases at J, with 12 bases in the middle. CDR3 region: CASSYSIVILSPLHF. The CDR3 bases are TGTGCCAGCAGTTACTCGATTGTCATCCTTTCACCCCTCCACTTT.

This chain connects TRBV6-1 to TRBJ1-6, with D maybe TRBD1 (6 bases). V lost 6 bases to trimming and J lost 3 bases, with 6 bases between them. Looked up from germline, CDR1 is MNHNS and CDR2 is SASEGT. This CDR3 spans 13 amino acids. The chain's CDR3 is CASRDSYNSPLHF. The CDR3 DNA reads TGTGCCAGCAGGGACAGCTATAATTCACCCCTCCACTTT.

In DNA form, the CDR3 reads TGCAGTGCTAGAGCCGACACGGCCTACACCTTC. It specifies CSARADTAYTF. V and J are TRBV20-1 and TRBJ1-2; no firm D call. V was clipped by 1 base and J by 10 bases, with 10 bases between them. CDR3 length: 11 amino acids. Germline V gene data show CDR1 as DFQATT and CDR2 as SNEGSKA (reference sequence).

This chain joins TRBV20-1 and TRBJ2-3; 8 bases align to TRBD2. This CDR3 has 16 amino acids. Germline loops: CDR1 DFQATT, CDR2 SNEGSKA (reference sequence). Unmatched junction bases numbered 9, after V lost 4 bases and J lost 0 bases. DNA of the CDR3: TGCAGTGCTACACAGAGCGGGGGTCTTAGCACAGATACGCAGTATTTT. Translation gives CSATQSGGLSTDTQYF.

This chain joins TRBV20-1 and TRBJ1-1; TRBD1 is a possible D gene (6 bases). The CDR3 has 15 amino acids. Germline V gene lookup returns CDR1 DFQATT and CDR2 SNEGSKA (reference sequence). The V gene lost 3 bases and the J gene lost 0 bases, with 14 bases spanning the gap. The CDR3 DNA is TGCAGTGCTAGGGGGGAAGGGGGGATGAACACTGAAGCTTTCTTT. The encoded protein is CSARGEGGMNTEAFF.

CDR3 sequence: CASDRDPSSTDTQYF. For the CDR3, the DNA is TGTGCCAGTGACAGGGACCCCTCTAGCACAGATACGCAGTATTTT. The chain has TRBV6-1 and TRBJ2-3, with 7 positions matching TRBD1. The V gene end was trimmed by 9 bases and the J gene end by 0 bases; junction bases not matched to a gene: 9. This CDR3 contains 15 residues. Germline assignment: CDR1 MNHNS and CDR2 SASEGT.

The chain is built from TRBV18 and TRBJ1-2, with D perhaps matching TRBD1 (5 bases). This CDR3 is 14 amino acids long. V was cut by 3 bases and J by 3 bases, with 11 bases left in between. Looked up from germline, CDR1 is KGHSH and CDR2 is LQKENI. CDR3 in DNA: TGTGCCAGCTCACCGGGACTGGCGGACTATGGCTACACCTTC. It translates to CASSPGLADYGYTF.

This clonotype was found a few times. This chain connects TRBV7-2 to TRBJ1-2, with D maybe TRBD1 (5 bases). This CDR3 contains 15 residues. Germline assignment: CDR1 SGHTA and CDR2 FQGNSA. V dropped 4 bases and J dropped 8 bases, with 20 bases sitting between them. The CDR3, as DNA: TGTGCCAGCAGCTCATTGGGGCAGACGCCGGGGGGCTACACCTTC. Amino acids: CASSSLGQTPGGYTF.

Details on this clonotype: A much larger clone sits a single nucleotide away, making a read error possible. This chain joins TRBV24-1 and TRBJ1-2, with TRBD1 as a possible D gene (5 bases). The germline CDR1 and CDR2 sequences are KGHDR and SFDVKD. The CDR3 is made up of 14 amino acids. This chain's CDR3 is CATNDRYGTSGYTF. The CDR3 nucleotides are TGTGCCACCAATGATAGGTATGGGACTAGCGGCTACACCTTC.

Judged by abundance, this clonotype is medium-sized. J is TRBJ2-5 and V is TRBV7-2; 9 bases are shared with TRBD1. The V gene end was trimmed by 5 bases and the J gene end by 5 bases; junction bases not matched to a gene: 6. In germline, CDR1 is SGHTA, CDR2 FQGNSA. This CDR3 is built from 14 residues. In nucleotides, the CDR3 is TGTGCCAGCAGCCTACAGGGGGCAAAGGAGACCCAGTACTTC. Translation: CASSLQGAKETQYF.

The chain joins TRBV7-3 to TRBJ2-1, with 11 bases lining up with TRBD2. The V gene end was trimmed by 5 bases and the J gene end by 8 bases; junction bases not matched to a gene: 8. CDR3 length: 15 amino acids. Germline CDR1 is SGHTA and CDR2 is FQGTGA. CDR3 protein: CASSITSGSQYEQFF. The CDR3 coding sequence is TGTGCCAGCAGCATCACTAGCGGGAGTCAATATGAGCAGTTCTTC.

The CDR3 sequence is CSAYVGGESNQPQHF. CDR3 bases: TGCAGTGCTTATGTTGGAGGGGAAAGCAATCAGCCCCAGCATTTT. The chain couples TRBV20-1 to TRBJ1-5; tentative D call: TRBD1 (5 bases). The CDR3 sequence is 15 residues long. From germline, CDR1 is DFQATT and CDR2 SNEGSKA (reference sequence). The ends were cut back, 5 bases at V and 1 base at J, with 15 bases in the middle.

V usage is TRBV28 and J usage is TRBJ1-1; D gene uncertain. CDR1 MDHEN and CDR2 SYDVKM come from the germline V gene. Trimming stripped 2 bases from V and 7 bases from J, with 11 bases between. This CDR3 is 13 amino acids long. CDR3 nucleotides: TGTGCCAGCAGTTTAAGTGCCACAAGTGAAGCTTTCTTT. Protein sequence: CASSLSATSEAFF.